This TCR beta chain was recorded in a study of blood T cell repertoires in COVID-19. Data came from immunoSEQ multiplex PCR; TCRdb stores just in-frame clones and leaves some out. This table holds about 55,000 clones, about 85% found once. The CDR3 sequence is 13 residues long. Germline CDR1 is SGHTA and CDR2 is FQGTGA. The V segment lost 2 bases and the J segment 3 bases; nucleotides outside the gene matches: 0. The TCR originated in a human donor in a cohort sampled during active COVID-19. The chain has TRBV7-3 and TRBJ2-7; 8 nucleotides align to TRBD1. What was sequenced was peripheral blood. CDR3 sequence (DNA): TGTGCCAGCAGCTTAGACAGGGGCTACGAGCAGTACTTC. It codes for CASSLDRGYEQYF.